This T cell receptor beta chain originates from a study of blood T cell repertoires in COVID-19. V shed 7 bases, J shed 4 bases, and the junction held 1 base outside the gene matches. The CDR3 runs to 12 residues. Only in-frame clones appear in the TCRdb table, and some are missing; sequencing was by immunoSEQ multiplex PCR. Of around 300,000 clones listed, 70% to 90% were seen once; the top ten hold more than 9.5%. V usage is TRBV12-3 or TRBV12-4 and J usage is TRBJ2-1, with TRBD2 identical over 7 bases. The sequenced sample was peripheral blood. The sequence came from a woman in her seventies with acute or convalescent COVID-19. The DNA for the CDR3 is TGTGCCAGCAAGCGGGGATACAATGAGCAGTTCTTC. Encoded protein: CASKRGYNEQFF.